The next 24 T cell receptor beta chains were all read from a single sample in a study of cytomegalovirus exposure and HLA in healthy donors (dated by TCRdb to about 2017). The library was built by means of the immunoSEQ multiplex PCR assay. The multiplex PCR relied on a mix of 60 forward primers for TCR Vbeta segments and 13 reverse primers for TCR Jbeta segments. Sourced from immuneACCESS, this table was stored by TCRdb with only in-frame sequences that have V and J called. A share of the clones is absent; for the studies checked, an unresolved V gene accounts for under half, and the remainder has no known explanation. Counted in this sample were roughly 110,000 clones; about 70% of them appeared once. Of the sample, 0.79% falls within the top ten clones. Sequencing input: PBMCs. These receptors were obtained from a boy between 10 and 17 years old in good health and CMV-seronegative.

In its sample, this clone was seen a few times. This chain links TRBV11-2 with TRBJ1-1, with 7 bases lining up with TRBD1. Per the germline V gene, CDR1 is SGHAT and CDR2 is FQNNGV. The CDR3 runs 14 residues. Losses at the gene ends were 3 bases for V and 5 bases for J; bases not matched to a gene: 6. DNA of the CDR3: TGTGCCAGCAGCTTTTCCCAGGGGGGAACTGAAGCTTTCTTT. Its protein is CASSFSQGGTEAFF. The full variable domain, completed using reference TRBV11-2 and TRBJ1-1, is EAGVAQSPRYKIIEKRQSVAFWCNPISGHATLYWYQQILGQGPKLLIQFQNNGVVDDSQLPKDRFSAERLKGVDSTLKIQPAKLEDSAVYLCASSFSQGGTEAFFGQGTRLTVV.

This chain links TRBV9 with TRBJ1-1; no firm D call. Looked up from germline, CDR1 is SGDLS and CDR2 is YYNGEE. The V gene lost 4 bases and the J gene lost 1 base, with 11 bases spanning the gap. The CDR3 covers 14 residues. CDR3: CASSPGRGNTEAFF. The CDR3 DNA reads TGTGCCAGCAGCCCCGGTCGGGGGAACACTGAAGCTTTCTTT. Based on the CDR3 plus reference TRBV9 and TRBJ1-1, the full variable domain is DSGVTQTPKHLITATGQRVTLRCSPRSGDLSVYWYQQSLDQGLQFLIQYYNGEERAKGNILERFSAQQFPDLHSELNLSSLELGDSALYFCASSPGRGNTEAFFGQGTRLTVV.

This chain uses TRBV6-5 with TRBJ1-1, with 11 nucleotides matching TRBD1. Trimming removed 2 bases from V and 9 bases from J; junction bases left unmatched: 11. The CDR3 sequence is 16 residues long. Germline V gene lookup returns CDR1 MNHEY and CDR2 SVGAGI. The chain's CDR3 is CASSYQDRGRVGKAFF. In nucleotides, the CDR3 is TGTGCCAGCAGTTACCAGGACAGGGGGCGGGTGGGGAAAGCTTTCTTT.

The chain recombines TRBV15 with TRBJ2-1; the match to TRBD2 covers 7 bases. Germline V CDR1 and CDR2: LNHNV, YYDKDF (reference sequence). The CDR3 length is 16 residues. Germline trimming cut 0 bases from V and 8 bases from J; bases unmatched to any gene: 10. CDR3 amino acids: CATSRDLWEGRDEQFF. The DNA for the CDR3 is TGTGCCACCAGCAGAGATCTATGGGAGGGCCGCGATGAGCAGTTCTTC.

This chain links TRBV18 with TRBJ1-1; D not resolved. CDR1 and CDR2 from the germline V gene are KGHSH and LQKENI. Trimming took off 0 bases at V and 0 bases at J, with 8 bases between the two ends. The CDR3 consists of 15 residues. CDR3 sequence reads: CASSPPARMNTEAFF. DNA for the CDR3: TGTGCCAGCTCACCACCCGCCAGGATGAACACTGAAGCTTTCTTT.

The rearrangement uses TRBV5-4 and TRBJ2-3; 13 nucleotides match TRBD2. The V and J ends lost 4 bases and 4 bases, in that order; junction bases with no gene match: 3. The germline V gene has CDR1 SGHNT and CDR2 YYREEE (reference sequence). The CDR3 consists of 15 residues. The CDR3 spells CASSPTSGGADTQYF. The DNA of the CDR3 is TGTGCCAGCAGCCCTACTAGCGGGGGGGCAGATACGCAGTATTTT.

For the CDR3, the DNA is TGTGCCAGCAGCGCCAAACAGGGGAACACTGAAGCTTTCTTT. The encoded protein is CASSAKQGNTEAFF. The genes are TRBV9 and TRBJ1-1, with a weak D call TRBD1 (6 bases). The V end lost 3 bases, the J end lost 1 base, and 10 bases lay between the germline ends. Looked up from germline, CDR1 is SGDLS and CDR2 is YYNGEE. The CDR3 is made up of 14 amino acids.

The sample holds a few counts of this clone. The chain is built from TRBV5-1 and TRBJ2-3; D may be TRBD2 (5 bases). In germline, CDR1 is SGHRS, CDR2 YFSETQ. V was cut by 3 bases and J by 8 bases, with 13 bases left in between. The CDR3 length is 13 residues. The CDR3 reads CASSSAWTRTQYF. Here the CDR3 DNA reads TGCGCCAGCAGCTCGGCTTGGACTCGTACGCAGTATTTT.

The chain uses TRBV4-2 and TRBJ1-5; D perhaps matches TRBD1 (6 bases). CDR3 length: 17 amino acids. V shed 0 bases and J shed 9 bases, with 21 bases lying between them. Germline CDR1 reads LGHNA; CDR2 reads YNFKEQ. For the CDR3, the DNA is TGTGCCAGCAGCCAAGATTCCGGGACGCCGAGCAGGGGGCCCCAGCATTTT. Its translation is CASSQDSGTPSRGPQHF.

The chain has TRBV6-5 and TRBJ1-2; D not resolved. V was trimmed by 6 bases and J by 4 bases, leaving 12 bases between them. The CDR3 runs 13 residues. Germline lookup yields CDR1 MNHEY and CDR2 SVGAGI. CDR3 nucleotide sequence: TGTGCCAGCAGCATAACAAATCGCTATGGCTACACCTTC. Amino acids: CASSITNRYGYTF.

The J gene is TRBJ1-5, the V gene TRBV28; 7 bases align to TRBD1. The CDR3 contains 12 residues. The V and J ends lost 7 bases and 7 bases, in that order; junction bases with no gene match: 4. Germline lookup yields CDR1 MDHEN and CDR2 SYDVKM. CDR3 DNA: TGTGCCAGCACCCAGGGGGACCAGCCCCAGCATTTT. Translation gives CASTQGDQPQHF.

The sample holds one count of this clone. The rearrangement joins TRBV6-4 to TRBJ1-1; no firm D call. The CDR3 contains 13 residues. Trimming took 4 bases from V and 1 from J, leaving 7 bases between them. CDR1 and CDR2 from the germline V gene are MRHNA and SNTAGT. CDR3 loop: CASSVQSNTEAFF. In DNA, the CDR3 is TGTGCCAGCAGTGTCCAGTCGAACACTGAAGCTTTCTTT.

The rearrangement links TRBV27 to TRBJ2-7, with D possibly being TRBD1 (5 bases). V lost 2 bases to trimming and J lost 0 bases, with 5 bases between them. The CDR3 is 13 amino acids. Germline loops: CDR1 MNHEY, CDR2 SMNVEV (reference sequence). The CDR3: CASSLDSSYEQYF. In nucleotides, the CDR3 is TGTGCCAGCAGTTTAGACAGCTCCTACGAGCAGTACTTC.

This clone showed up just once. The rearrangement joins TRBV7-9 to TRBJ2-7; maybe TRBD1 (6 bases). The V gene's germline CDR1 is SEHNR and CDR2 FQNEAQ (reference sequence). The V end was cut by 5 bases, the J end by 6 bases, with 17 bases between. The CDR3 is 14 amino acids. CDR3 loop: CASSPRDTDIEQYF. Written as DNA, the CDR3 is TGTGCCAGCAGCCCTAGGGACACAGACATCGAGCAGTACTTC. The full variable domain, its missing parts supplied by reference TRBV7-9 and TRBJ2-7, is DTGVSQNPRHKITKRGQNVTFRCDPISEHNRLYWYRQTLGQGPEFLTYFQNEAQLEKSRLLSDRFSAERPKGSFSTLEIQRTEQGDSAMYLCASSPRDTDIEQYFGPGTRLTVT.

The chain employs TRBV5-6 and TRBJ2-7; D not resolved. V was clipped by 4 bases and J by 2 bases, with 13 bases between them. This CDR3 spans 14 amino acids. The germline CDR1 and CDR2 sequences are SGHDT and YYEEEE. The CDR3 protein is CASSPTLPTYEQYF. The CDR3 DNA reads TGTGCCAGCAGCCCGACACTTCCCACCTACGAGCAGTACTTC.

The J gene is TRBJ2-4, the V gene TRBV27; D is unresolved. Trimming pared 2 bases from V and 7 bases from J, leaving 12 bases between. The CDR3 contains 14 residues. Germline V gene lookup returns CDR1 MNHEY and CDR2 SMNVEV (reference sequence). CDR3 DNA: TGTGCCAGCAGTTTAAGAGCCCATACGAACATTCAGTACTTC. Its translation is CASSLRAHTNIQYF.

The rearrangement links TRBV4-2 to TRBJ2-3; D remains unclear. The CDR3 length is 16 residues. Germline assignment: CDR1 LGHNA and CDR2 YNFKEQ. V was shortened by 1 base and J by 1 base, with 12 bases between the two germline ends. This CDR3 reads CASSQGSGLGTDTQYF. CDR3 bases: TGTGCCAGCAGCCAAGGGTCAGGTCTTGGCACAGATACGCAGTATTTT.

Comments on this clone: At one end, the junction sequence differs from germline, possibly due to a read error. Different DNA sequences within this sample yield the same CDR3. The rearrangement uses TRBV4-2 and TRBJ2-5; 15 nucleotides agree with TRBD2. CDR3 size: 16 residues. The germline gives CDR1 LGHNA, CDR2 YNFKEQ. CDR3 sequence reads: CASSQDPGTSGRPQYF. As DNA, the CDR3 is TGTGCCAGCAGTCAAGATCCCGGGACTAGCGGGAGGCCCCAGTACTTC.

The chain employs TRBV5-1 and TRBJ1-3, with a tentative D call TRBD1 (6 bases). The V and J ends lost 2 bases and 2 bases respectively, with 11 bases between them. The CDR3 spans 15 residues. Germline-derived CDR1 and CDR2 are SGHRS and YFSETQ. This CDR3 is CASSLSQGPGNTIYF. CDR3 in DNA: TGCGCCAGCAGCTTATCCCAGGGGCCTGGAAACACCATATATTTT.

The chain uses TRBV11-2 and TRBJ2-5; D unresolved. V dropped 5 bases and J dropped 5 bases, with 9 bases sitting between them. Germline CDR1 SGHAT, CDR2 FQNNGV. This CDR3 contains 12 residues. The CDR3: CASSPTRETQYF. CDR3 DNA: TGTGCCAGCAGCCCAACGCGGGAGACCCAGTACTTC.

V is TRBV19 and J is TRBJ1-4, with 7 nucleotides matching TRBD1. The CDR3 is 14 residues long. J lost 8 bases, V lost 7 bases, and 10 bases had no gene match. Germline V lookup: CDR1 LNHDA, CDR2 SQIVND (reference sequence). The CDR3, as DNA: TGTGCCAGTAAGACAGGGCAGCGTGAAGAAAAACTGTTTTTT. Amino acids: CASKTGQREEKLFF. The whole variable domain, filled in from reference TRBV19 and TRBJ1-4, reads DGGITQSPKYLFRKEGQNVTLSCEQNLNHDAMYWYRQDPGQGLRLIYYSQIVNDFQKGDIAEGYSVSREKKESFPLTVTSAQKNPTAFYLCASKTGQREEKLFFGSGTQLSVL.

The chain carries TRBV6-5 and TRBJ1-1; D may be TRBD1 (6 bases). The germline V gene has CDR1 MNHEY and CDR2 SVGAGI. This CDR3 comprises 13 residues. The ends were cut back, 6 bases at V and 5 bases at J, with 13 bases in the middle. CDR3 nucleotides: TGTGCCAGCAGGGGGAGGGGGAAAACTGAAGCTTTCTTT. It is translated as CASRGRGKTEAFF.

In its sample, this clone was seen a few times. A junction end diverges from the germline sequence, so it may reflect a read error. The chain recombines TRBV7-7 with TRBJ2-2; 7 nucleotides match TRBD2. CDR1 is SSHAT, CDR2 FNYEAQ, per germline (reference sequence). The CDR3 loop spans 16 amino acids. The CDR3 sequence: CASSLMGGPGTGELFF. Here the CDR3 DNA reads TGTGCTAGCAGCTTAATGGGAGGGCCGGGCACCGGGGAGCTGTTTTTT. The full variable domain, in which reference TRBV7-7 and TRBJ2-2 provide the parts outside the CDR3, is GAGVSQSPRYKVTKRGQDVTLRCDPISSHATLYWYQQALGQGPEFLTYFNYEAQPDKSGLPSDRFSAERPEGSISTLTIQRTEQRDSAMYRCASSLMGGPGTGELFFGEGSRLTVL.

This chain joins TRBV25-1 and TRBJ2-1, with D maybe TRBD1 (6 bases). V shed 3 bases and J shed 2 bases, with 8 bases lying between them. This CDR3 is 14 amino acids long. Per germline, CDR1 MGHDK and CDR2 SYGVNS. CDR3 residues: CASSEWGPYNEQFF. The CDR3 DNA follows: TGTGCCAGCAGTGAGTGGGGGCCCTACAATGAGCAGTTCTTC.